One and the same sample provided the 3 T cell receptor beta chains below, sequenced in a study of OX40 agonist ivuxolimab in advanced cancers. Generated by immunoSEQ multiplex PCR, the TCRdb table keeps only in-frame clones and is missing some. The sample lists about 62,000 clones; 85% were seen once. The specimen comprised CD4+ or CD8+ T cells sorted from blood, sampled in a trial of the OX40 agonist ivuxolimab. The receptor source for this set is an adult with an advanced solid tumor such as melanoma, head and neck, liver or kidney cancer.

The chain carries TRBV11-2 and TRBJ2-3, with D tentatively TRBD1 (6 bases). The CDR3 covers 15 residues. Trimming took off 3 bases at V and 4 bases at J, with 14 bases between the two ends. Germline values: CDR1 SGHAT, CDR2 FQNNGV. The CDR3 is CASSFQGFGADTQYF. The CDR3 nucleotides are TGTGCCAGCAGCTTCCAGGGGTTCGGTGCAGATACGCAGTATTTT.

This clone was seen a handful of times. V usage is TRBV30 and J usage is TRBJ2-1; D could derive from TRBD1 or TRBD2 (5 bases each). CDR1 is GTSNPN and CDR2 is SVGIG in the germline V gene (reference sequence). V was pared by 2 bases and J by 6 bases, with 14 bases between. This CDR3 has 14 residues. DNA for the CDR3: TGTGCCTGGAGTCGAGGGACCGGGATCAATGAGCAGTTCTTC. Translation: CAWSRGTGINEQFF. Combining the CDR3 with reference TRBV30 and TRBJ2-1 gives the whole variable domain SQTIHQWPATLVQPVGSPLSLECTVEGTSNPNLYWYRQAAGRGLQLLFYSVGIGQISSEVPQNLSASRPQDRQFILSSKKLLLSDSGFYLCAWSRGTGINEQFFGPGTRLTVL.

This chain links TRBV5-6 with TRBJ1-2; no clear D gene. The germline V gene has CDR1 SGHDT and CDR2 YYEEEE. The V end lost 0 bases, the J end lost 3 bases, and 6 bases lay between the germline ends. This CDR3 spans 13 amino acids. In nucleotides, the CDR3 is TGTGCCAGCAGCTTGGACCGATACTATGGCTACACCTTC. This sequence encodes CASSLDRYYGYTF.